The 24 T cell receptor beta chains below all came from one sample that was sequenced in a study of long-term antiretroviral therapy in people with HIV. The assay used was immunoSEQ (version v3.0), run at survey level. Method: immunoSEQ multiplex PCR; TCRdb's copy keeps in-frame clones and lacks some. The data show under 20,000 clones, roughly 80% seen once. Here the sequenced sample was unsorted PBMCs, taken about 1.2 years before starting antiretroviral therapy. These TCRs come from a man in his thirties or forties with HIV.

The chain joins TRBV4-3 to TRBJ2-7, with 9 bases matching TRBD1. This CDR3 is 14 amino acids long. V was clipped by 3 bases and J by 7 bases; unmatched bases: 7. From germline, CDR1 is LGHNA and CDR2 YSLEER. The CDR3 protein is CASSHSDRGYEQYF. Here the CDR3 DNA reads TGCGCCAGCAGCCACTCGGACAGGGGATATGAGCAGTACTTC.

This clone was detected only once. This chain uses TRBV19 with TRBJ2-2; the match to TRBD2 covers 8 bases. The V segment lost 3 bases and the J segment 7 bases; nucleotides outside the gene matches: 4. CDR1 is LNHDA, CDR2 SQIVND, per germline (reference sequence). The CDR3 consists of 14 residues. CDR3 bases: TGTGCCAGTAGTATCAGCGGGAGTGACGGGGAGCTGTTTTTT. Amino acid sequence: CASSISGSDGELFF.

The rearrangement joins TRBV5-4 to TRBJ2-2; tentative D call: TRBD1 (6 bases). The CDR3 has 14 residues. Germline CDR1 reads SGHNT; CDR2 reads YYREEE (reference sequence). The germline V and J ends were trimmed by 2 bases and 4 bases, with 9 bases remaining between them. The CDR3 here is CASSLQGGTGELFF. As DNA, the CDR3 is TGTGCCAGCAGCTTACAGGGCGGCACCGGGGAGCTGTTTTTT.

The rearrangement links TRBV5-4 to TRBJ2-1, with 7 positions matching TRBD1. V shed 1 base, J shed 7 bases, and the junction held 5 bases outside the gene matches. There are 14 residues in the CDR3. Germline V gives CDR1 SGHNT, CDR2 YYREEE (reference sequence). This CDR3 is CASSLKGQMNEQFF. CDR3 nucleotides: TGTGCCAGCAGCTTGAAGGGACAGATGAATGAGCAGTTCTTC.

The V and J genes are TRBV20-1 and TRBJ2-1, with TRBD1 as a possible D gene (6 bases). Germline CDR1 reads DFQATT; CDR2 reads SNEGSKA (reference sequence). V was clipped by 3 bases and J by 7 bases, with 7 bases between them. The CDR3 covers 11 residues. CDR3 in amino acids: CSASRGNEQFF. CDR3 bases: TGCAGTGCTAGTAGGGGGAATGAGCAGTTCTTC.

This clone was counted once. The V gene is TRBV19, the J gene TRBJ2-1; D assignment may be TRBD1 or TRBD2 (5 bases each). V was trimmed by 4 bases and J by 2 bases, leaving 15 bases between them. The CDR3 is 16 amino acids. Germline V CDR1 and CDR2: LNHDA, SQIVND (reference sequence). CDR3 nucleotides: TGTGCCAGTAGTAGGGGAGCCTGGGGGACCTACAATGAGCAGTTCTTC. Translating it yields CASSRGAWGTYNEQFF.

The rearrangement uses TRBV11-3 and TRBJ2-1; 7 nucleotides align to TRBD1. After removal of 8 bases from V and 4 bases from J, the junction contained 14 bases not matched to a gene. The V gene's germline CDR1 is SGHNT and CDR2 YENEEA. This CDR3 has 16 amino acids. For the CDR3, the DNA is TGTGCCAGCTCCCCGGGGTGGACAGGAGCTTACAATGAGCAGTTCTTC. The encoded protein is CASSPGWTGAYNEQFF. Together with reference TRBV11-3 and TRBJ2-1, the CDR3 gives the full variable domain: EAGVVQSPRYKIIEKKQPVAFWCNPISGHNTLYWYLQNLGQGPELLIRYENEEAVDDSQLPKDRFSAERLKGVDSTLKIQPAELGDSAVYLCASSPGWTGAYNEQFFGPGTRLTVL.

CDR3 sequence (DNA): TGCGCCAGCAGCCCAGGGGTTTTAGGAGAGACCCAGTACTTC. Translated, it gives CASSPGVLGETQYF. This chain joins TRBV4-3 and TRBJ2-5; maybe TRBD1 (6 bases). CDR1 is LGHNA and CDR2 is YSLEER in the germline V gene. This CDR3 has 14 amino acids. V was trimmed by 4 bases and J by 4 bases, leaving 13 bases between them.

The chain carries TRBV20-1 and TRBJ2-5; no clear D. Germline values: CDR1 DFQATT, CDR2 SNEGSKA (reference sequence). The V gene lost 5 bases and the J gene lost 5 bases, with 3 bases spanning the gap. CDR3 size: 9 residues. The CDR3 spells CSAGETQYF. The CDR3 DNA is TGCAGTGCTGGGGAGACCCAGTACTTC.

The J gene is TRBJ1-1, the V gene TRBV5-6, with a tentative D call TRBD1 (5 bases). V was trimmed by 3 bases and J by 8 bases, leaving 11 bases between them. Germline lookup yields CDR1 SGHDT and CDR2 YYEEEE. The CDR3 loop spans 12 amino acids. The CDR3 is CASSSLTAEAFF. The CDR3 DNA follows: TGTGCCAGCAGCTCACTGACAGCCGAAGCTTTCTTT.

The CDR3 region has the DNA TGTGCCAGCAGTCTAGCTTGGGTCCACTACGAGCAGTACTTC. It encodes CASSLAWVHYEQYF. The rearrangement links TRBV28 to TRBJ2-7, with a weak D call TRBD2 (5 bases). The V and J ends lost 5 bases and 3 bases respectively, with 14 bases between them. The CDR3 runs to 14 residues. Germline CDR1 MDHEN, CDR2 SYDVKM.

The V gene is TRBV28, the J gene TRBJ1-2; a possible D gene is TRBD1 (6 bases). Per the germline V gene, CDR1 is MDHEN and CDR2 is SYDVKM. The CDR3 sequence is 19 residues long. V gave up 4 bases and J gave up 5 bases, with 29 bases separating them. DNA of the CDR3: TGTGCCAGCAGTTCCCAAACCGGGACAACGGGGGGCTGGGGGTATGGCTACACCTTC. This codes for CASSSQTGTTGGWGYGYTF.

This clone was found a few times. The genes are TRBV2 and TRBJ1-4, with D possibly matching TRBD1 (5 bases). Germline assignment: CDR1 SNHLY and CDR2 FYNNEI. V was cut by 8 bases and J by 11 bases, with 27 bases left in between. CDR3 length: 16 amino acids. The CDR3 DNA reads TGTGCCAGCGCCGAGATGAGACAGCTTGGAGTAGGGAAACTGTTTTTT. Amino acids: CASAEMRQLGVGKLFF.

This chain uses TRBV27 with TRBJ2-6; no clear D. This CDR3 region has 15 residues. Germline assignment: CDR1 MNHEY and CDR2 SMNVEV (reference sequence). V lost 5 bases, J lost 0 bases, and 8 bases lay in between. CDR3 residues: CASSPLLSGANVLTF. CDR3 bases: TGTGCCAGCAGTCCCCTTCTCTCTGGGGCCAACGTCCTGACTTTC.

This chain uses TRBV7-2 with TRBJ2-1; D remains unclear. With 0 bases removed from V and 1 base from J, the gap between germline ends came to 7 bases. CDR3 length: 15 residues. Germline CDR1 reads SGHTA; CDR2 reads FQGNSA. The CDR3 loop reads CASSLALGSYNEQFF. Here the CDR3 DNA reads TGTGCCAGCAGCTTAGCGCTAGGATCCTACAATGAGCAGTTCTTC.

V usage is TRBV14 and J usage is TRBJ1-2; no clear D gene. The germline V gene has CDR1 SGHDN and CDR2 FVKESK. V was trimmed by 0 bases and J by 5 bases, leaving 4 bases between them. The CDR3 spans 12 residues. CDR3 sequence reads: CASSQDRYGYTF. The DNA for the CDR3 is TGTGCCAGCAGCCAAGATAGGTATGGCTACACCTTC.

V gene TRBV5-1 combines with J gene TRBJ2-3, with D perhaps being TRBD1 or TRBD2 (5 bases each). CDR3 length equals 13 residues. Germline V gene sequence: CDR1 SGHRS, CDR2 YFSETQ. V was pared by 4 bases and J by 1 base, with 7 bases between. DNA for the CDR3: TGCGCCAGCAGCCGGGACCGCACAGATACGCAGTATTTT. Translating it yields CASSRDRTDTQYF.

The CDR3 reads CAWSVRGAGGGGYTF. The CDR3 nucleotides read TGTGCCTGGAGTGTACGTGGGGCAGGCGGTGGTGGCTACACCTTC. The chain has TRBV30 and TRBJ1-2, with D maybe TRBD1 (5 bases). Per the germline V gene, CDR1 is GTSNPN and CDR2 is SVGIG (reference sequence). V was pared by 0 bases and J by 7 bases, with 18 bases between. The CDR3 is 15 amino acids.

By share, this clone counts as medium-sized (0.01 to 0.1%). V usage is TRBV10-3 and J usage is TRBJ2-3, with a tentative D call TRBD2 (5 bases). Germline CDR1 reads ENHRY; CDR2 reads SYGVKD. CDR3 length: 16 residues. V was shortened by 5 bases and J by 0 bases, with 15 bases between the two germline ends. CDR3: CAISSQMGGSTDTQYF. The CDR3 DNA follows: TGTGCCATCAGTAGCCAAATGGGCGGGAGCACAGATACGCAGTATTTT.

This CDR3 reads CASSSWDYKLVEQYF. The CDR3 DNA reads as TGTGCCAGCAGCTCCTGGGACTATAAGTTGGTCGAGCAGTACTTC. This rearrangement joins TRBV21-1 to TRBJ2-7; the table names TRBD2, a call not compared with the DNA. TRBV21-1 is deemed a pseudogene. CDR3 length equals 15 residues.

The chain combines TRBV5-6 with TRBJ2-3, with 10 nucleotides matching TRBD2. Germline V CDR1 and CDR2: SGHDT, YYEEEE. The CDR3 is made up of 17 amino acids. V was pared by 4 bases and J by 0 bases, with 8 bases of the junction left unmatched. The CDR3 nucleotides are TGTGCCAGCAGCCACAATCTAGCGGGAGTCAGCACAGATACGCAGTATTTT. Its protein is CASSHNLAGVSTDTQYF.

V usage is TRBV5-6 and J usage is TRBJ2-1; TRBD2 matches at 7 bases. With V trimmed by 4 bases and J by 5 bases, 12 bases remained unmatched. CDR3 length: 16 residues. CDR1 and CDR2 from the germline V gene are SGHDT and YYEEEE. CDR3 sequence: CASSSQLSGTHNEQFF. The DNA for the CDR3 is TGTGCCAGCAGCAGTCAACTAAGCGGGACCCACAATGAGCAGTTCTTC.

This rearrangement joins TRBV28 to TRBJ2-7; 7 bases agree with TRBD2. The CDR3 totals 14 residues. From germline, CDR1 is MDHEN and CDR2 SYDVKM. V trimming: 5 bases; J trimming: 3 bases; junction bases outside the gene matches: 7. CDR3 residues: CASSLAGEIYEQYF. CDR3 sequence (DNA): TGTGCCAGCAGTCTTGCGGGAGAAATCTACGAGCAGTACTTC.

The CDR3 loop is CASSLSSGGETQYF. The DNA of the CDR3 is TGTGCCAGCAGTTTATCATCAGGGGGAGAGACCCAGTACTTC. V gene TRBV27 combines with J gene TRBJ2-5; 7 bases line up with TRBD1. The CDR3 loop spans 14 amino acids. After removal of 0 bases from V and 4 bases from J, the junction contained 2 bases not matched to a gene. Per germline, CDR1 MNHEY and CDR2 SMNVEV (reference sequence).